A selection of T cell receptor beta chains follows, all from one sample in a study of breast tumors, draining lymph nodes, adjacent tissues. TCRdb reanalysed the multiplex PCR reads using MiXCR and keeps one entry per CDR3 protein. This sample has roughly 110,000 distinct CDR3 sequences; 30% occur once, and the top ten carry about 6%. Sequenced sample: axillary lymph node tissue. The source of these receptors is a female donor with breast cancer. Some clones in this sample may be carry-over from other donors' samples. Both conserved end residues are part of each CDR3. Size is stated for part of the rows, as once, few or many counts, or as a class when the clone is expanded.

TRBV11-2	many	TRBJ2-1	CASSPIAGSYNEQFF
TRBV12-3/TRBV12-4	-	TRBJ2-7	CASSPRTGFPYEQYF
TRBV5-1	many	TRBJ2-1	CASSQLSRLAGPYNEQFF
TRBV19	-	TRBJ2-1	CASSMRRDGLDNEQFF
TRBV2	many	TRBJ2-2	CASSEGRGRVTGELFF
TRBV7-2	many	TRBJ1-1	CASRLTGVTEAFF
TRBV6-6	many	TRBJ2-2	CASRSTGYTGELFF
TRBV20-1	many	TRBJ1-1	CSDWQNTEAFF
TRBV7-2	once	TRBJ2-3	CASSTLAGGTDTQYF
TRBV2	-	TRBJ2-3	CASSDGTRRDTQYF
TRBV20-1	many	TRBJ2-1	CSARAMTGAHYNEQFF
TRBV3-1	many	TRBJ2-1	CASSPYLGNNEQFF
TRBV6-2/TRBV6-3	many	TRBJ1-6	CASSGDSSALHF